This T cell receptor (beta chain) stems from a study of vaccination and CD4 T cells after COVID-19 (dated by TCRdb to 2021 to 2024). For the wider study: The convalescent cohort included six males and four females, with two Hispanic individuals, seven Caucasians, two Asians and one multiracial person. Culture stimuli were overlapping spike peptide pools from SARS-CoV-2 and from the common cold coronaviruses HCoV-NL63, HCoV-OC43 and HCoV-229E. The time from the second vaccine dose to post-vaccine blood sampling had a median of roughly 70 days and ranged from about 14 to 250 days. In more than eight COVID-19 convalescent patients and a handful of infection-naive healthy vaccine recipients, researchers compared the spike-specific CD4+ TCR repertoire from before mRNA vaccination with the repertoire from after. An earlier paper using these donors assessed, at the TCR clonotype level, memory CD4+ T cell crossreactivity between SARS-CoV-2 and common cold coronavirus spike proteins. Control cultures used a CEFX viral epitope pool as positive control, an HIV-1 Nef peptide pool as negative control, or no peptide. Each participant got two doses of either the Pfizer-BioNTech BNT162b2 vaccine (n=8) or the Moderna mRNA-1273 vaccine (n=2). Post-COVID blood samples from convalescent patients were collected a median of around 110 days after diagnosis, with a range of 35 to 161 days.

The treatment or condition label corresponds to: roughly 10-day PBMC culture with coronavirus spike peptide pools or control peptides (ViraFEST assay). CD4+ T cells from unexposed donors were collected before the COVID-19 pandemic (2011-2018). The study used the ViraFEST assay, which expanded antigen-specific T cells with peptide pools and then identified expanded clonotypes by TCR sequencing. Each well held roughly 2 million PBMCs cultured in IMDM containing roughly 5% human AB serum and about 10 IU/ml IL-2, with about 10 ug/ml peptide pools added. On days 3 and 7, half of the culture medium was replaced with fresh IL-2-containing medium. CD4+ T cells were isolated after around 9 days of culture through negative selection using the EasySep CD4+ T cell isolation kit. As far as cell numbers permitted, CD4+ T cells from unexposed donors were tested for reactivity against SARS-CoV-2 S and N as well as four spike pools from common cold coronaviruses. PBMCs were separated from whole blood using Ficoll-Paque Plus gradient centrifugation and then either used fresh or cryopreserved at -140C. Triplicate wells were generally used for each culture condition. Leukapheresis product for the unexposed donors was purchased commercially.

As to this clonotype: The antigen it recognizes is unknown. No quality values exist for individual bases; no much larger clone is one base distant.

Library preparation used PCR. DNA from cultured CD4+ T cells was subjected to TCR sequencing with the Oncomine TCR Beta short-read assay at the Johns Hopkins FTIC core. The QIAamp micro DNA kit was used to extract genomic DNA from the cultured CD4+ T cells. Oncomine TCR Beta libraries made from cultured CD4+ T cells were pooled using unique dual indexes and sequenced on an Illumina iSeq 100. Under the source paper's analysis protocol: Non-productive sequences were removed, and CDR3s that did not start with C, did not end with F or W, or were shorter than 7 amino acids were discarded. Antigen-specific clonotypes were identified with the MANAFEST web application by comparing peptide-stimulated wells with reference and other culture wells. For a clone to be called positive, the clone needed an FDR below 0.05, an odds ratio above 5, and a productive frequency above 0.1% in at least two of three replicate wells. A clonotype counted as cross-reactive if it showed significant expansion both in the SARS-CoV-2 spike wells and in at least one common cold coronavirus spike condition. Levenshtein distances (stringdist) and unrooted phylogenetic trees (ape) in R version 3.6.1 were used to assess CDR3 homology. TCRdb reran the public reads through fastp at Q25 and MiXCR, keeping productive beta chains. Rows are unified per CDR3 protein, each entry keeping the most common DNA and genes. What appears here as the V and J calls and clone size reflects TCRdb's work, not the paper's. This sample is represented by about 9,200 distinct CDR3 sequences; around 29% of them were singletons. The top ten hold around 40% of the sample.

Overall study results and their limits: Although the median number of SARS-CoV-2-reactive clonotypes went up from roughly 23 after infection to around 40 after vaccination, the increase was not significant. Of the vaccine-specific clones found in convalescent patients, nearly all (304 of 307) were mono-reactive for SARS-CoV-2 spike instead of being cross-reactive with common cold coronaviruses. In convalescent patients, a median approximately 86% of post-vaccine SARS-CoV-2-reactive clones were detected only after vaccination, and vaccine-specific priming was suggested by this finding. Relatively few convalescent patients were included in the study, and early timepoints after natural infection were not analyzed.

This TCR came from a human donor in good health. The specimen was CD4+ T cells from blood, cultured in vitro.

The DNA is TGCAGTGCCCCCCGACAGGGAGACGAGCAGTACTTC. This encodes CSAPRQGDEQYF. The V and J genes are TRBV20-1 and TRBJ2-7; 7 bases in the middle match TRBD1. V is cut back by 6 bases and J by 5 bases, with 7 bases in the junction unmatched. The CDR3 runs 12 residues from the cysteine to the phenylalanine. CDR3 DNA is the only sequence kept; it has 36 bases, read in frame from the first base. Per the germline V gene (reference sequence), DFQATT is the CDR1 and SNEGSKA is the CDR2.